A selection of T cell receptor beta chains follows, all from one sample in a study of cytomegalovirus exposure and HLA in healthy donors. Sequenced by immunoSEQ multiplex PCR; TCRdb stores in-frame clones only, minus some. The table includes roughly 200,000 clones, approximately 80% detected once. The sample comprised PBMCs. These receptors originate from a woman between 40 and 50 years old in good health and CMV-seronegative. The CDR3 runs from the conserved cysteine through the conserved F or W. A D gene is named only where the DNA matches it firmly. Expanded clones are given a class, and other clones once, few, many or no size at all.

>TRBJ1-2|.|15|TRBV25-1|.
TGTGCCAGCAGTGAACCCATTACAGGGACACATGGCTACACCTTC
CASSEPITGTHGYTF
>TRBJ1-1|once|14|TRBV9|.
TGTGCCAGCAGCGTAAGACAGACTAACACTGAAGCTTTCTTT
CASSVRQTNTEAFF
>TRBJ1-6|.|13|TRBV30|TRBD1
TGTGCCTGGAGCCGGGACAGGCCCCGGTCCCTCCACTTT
CAWSRDRPRSLHF
>TRBJ1-5|few|14|TRBV6-5|.
TGTGCCAGCAGTTTCAGCCGTCGGGATCAGCCCCAGCATTTT
CASSFSRRDQPQHF
>TRBJ1-1|few|13|TRBV6-5|TRBD1
TGTGCCAGCAGCCTTACAGGGGTTGCTGAAGCTTTCTTT
CASSLTGVAEAFF
>TRBJ1-5|.|15|TRBV19|.
TGTGCCAGTACGGCGGGAGACTATAGCAATCAGCCCCAGCATTTT
CASTAGDYSNQPQHF
>TRBJ2-3|.|13|TRBV6-1|.
TGTGCCAGCAGTGAAACCTACACAGATACGCAGTATTTT
CASSETYTDTQYF
>TRBJ1-4|.|14|TRBV6-6|.
TGTGCCAGCAGGGGGGCAGGGAGTTCAGTAAAACTGTTTTTT
CASRGAGSSVKLFF
>TRBJ1-1|.|15|TRBV4-1|TRBD1
TGCGCCAGCGGCCAGGTCGGACAGGGGAACACTGAAGCTTTCTTT
CASGQVGQGNTEAFF
>TRBJ1-1|.|14|TRBV9|.
TGTGCCAGCAGCGTCACAGCGGGACCGACTGAAGCTTTCTTT
CASSVTAGPTEAFF
>TRBJ1-1|.|14|TRBV11-2|.
TGTGCCAGCAGCTTAGCCAGGCGGGGCACTGAAGCTTTCTTT
CASSLARRGTEAFF
>TRBJ1-3|.|17|TRBV7-2|TRBD1
TGTGCCAGCAGCTTATTACAGGGGGGGATCTCTGGAAACACCATATATTTT
CASSLLQGGISGNTIYF
>TRBJ2-7|.|14|TRBV5-6|.
TGTGCCAGCAGCTTGGCCGACAACCCCTACGAGCAGTACTTC
CASSLADNPYEQYF
>TRBJ1-5|.|12|TRBV6-6|TRBD1
TGTGCAATAGGACAGGGGAATCAGCCCCAGCATTTT
CAIGQGNQPQHF
>TRBJ1-5|.|15|TRBV7-9|TRBD1
TGTGCCAGCAGCGATGGACAGGGACACAATCAGCCCCAGCATTTT
CASSDGQGHNQPQHF
>TRBJ1-2|once|13|TRBV19|TRBD1
TGTGCCAGTAGTTCCGGACAGGGGAGAGGCTACACCTTC
CASSSGQGRGYTF
>TRBJ2-2|.|14|TRBV7-2|TRBD1
TGTGCCAGCAGTCCCGGACAGGGTCACGGGGAGCTGTTTTTT
CASSPGQGHGELFF
>TRBJ1-5|.|15|TRBV2|.
TGTGCCAGCAGCGCTAATAGACAGACGCATCAGCCCCAGCATTTT
CASSANRQTHQPQHF
>TRBJ2-2|once|15|TRBV4-3|.
TGCGCCAGCAGCCAAGGGTCGGCAGGCTCCGGGGAGCTGTTTTTT
CASSQGSAGSGELFF
>TRBJ2-3|.|11|TRBV10-3|.
TGTGCCATCAGCTCTCGGGATACGCAGTATTTT
CAISSRDTQYF
>TRBJ1-3|.|17|TRBV4-1|.
TGCGCCAGCAGCCAAGACTCACCTCAGGGGTTAGGAAACACCATATATTTT
CASSQDSPQGLGNTIYF
>TRBJ1-2|.|15|TRBV7-9|.
TGTGCCAGCAGCTTGCCCGGACTCAACAACTATGGCTACACCTTC
CASSLPGLNNYGYTF
>TRBJ2-1|.|15|TRBV6-5|TRBD2
TGTGCCAGCAGTTACTCGTCCGGGGGGGTCAATGAGCAGTTCTTC
CASSYSSGGVNEQFF
>TRBJ1-1|.|15|TRBV6-5|.
TGTGCCAGCAGTTACGGGGGGGTAGGGAACACTGAAGCTTTCTTT
CASSYGGVGNTEAFF
>TRBJ2-7|.|15|TRBV7-2|.
TGTGCCAGCAGACCGACTAGGGGTAGCTCCTACGAGCAGTACTTC
CASRPTRGSSYEQYF
>TRBJ2-3|.|14|TRBV6-5|TRBD1
TGTGCCAGCAGGCAAGACAGGGGTACAGATACGCAGTATTTT
CASRQDRGTDTQYF
>TRBJ1-4|few|18|TRBV7-9|.
TGTGCCAGCAGCTTAGCGCGAGGTGACAGTGCAACTAATGAAAAACTGTTTTTT
CASSLARGDSATNEKLFF
>TRBJ1-5|.|14|TRBV27|.
TGTGCCAGCAGTTTGGGGGGGCTGAATCAGCCCCAGCATTTT
CASSLGGLNQPQHF
>TRBJ2-2|.|14|TRBV27|.
TGTGCCAGCAGCCCTACAGGGAACACCGGGGAGCTGTTTTTT
CASSPTGNTGELFF
>TRBJ2-7|once|12|TRBV11-2|.
TGTGCCAGCAGCTTAGAGAGGGGGGAGCAGTACTTC
CASSLERGEQYF
>TRBJ1-6|.|14|TRBV5-4|TRBD1
TGTGCCAGCAGCCCCGGGACAGAGAATTCACCCCTCCACTTT
CASSPGTENSPLHF
>TRBJ1-6|.|15|TRBV27|.
TGTGCCAGCAGTTTAGGGTCCAGGGCCCATTCACCCCTCCACTTT
CASSLGSRAHSPLHF
>TRBJ1-3|few|14|TRBV6-5|.
TGTGCCAGCAGTGAGTCTGGGGCCGGAAACACCATATATTTT
CASSESGAGNTIYF
>TRBJ2-3|.|15|TRBV11-1|.
TGTGCCAGCAGCTTACTGAAAACTAGCACAGATACGCAGTATTTT
CASSLLKTSTDTQYF
>TRBJ2-5|.|13|TRBV4-3|.
TGCGCCAGCAGCCGTGGGTTAGCGGAGACCCAGTACTTC
CASSRGLAETQYF
>TRBJ2-7|.|14|TRBV5-4|TRBD2
TGTGCCAGCAGCTTCGGGGGGAGCTCCTACGAGCAGTACTTC
CASSFGGSSYEQYF
>TRBJ2-5|.|16|TRBV27|.
TGTGCCAGCAGTTTAGGGCCTCAGGAGCGGGTTCTGACCCAGTACTTC
CASSLGPQERVLTQYF
>TRBJ2-7|.|15|TRBV7-9|.
TGTGCCAGCAGCTCCCCTTTCGGGGTAGACTACGAGCAGTACTTC
CASSSPFGVDYEQYF
>TRBJ2-7|.|14|TRBV6-1|.
TGTGCCAGCACGGTGTCCTGGGCAGATAGGGAGCAGTACTTC
CASTVSWADREQYF
>TRBJ1-1|.|15|TRBV7-9|.
TGTGCCAGCAGTCGTACAGGTGACATGAACACTGAAGCTTTCTTT
CASSRTGDMNTEAFF
>TRBJ2-3|once|15|TRBV7-8|.
TGTGCCAGCAGCTTAGCGCACAGGGTCACAGATACGCAGTATTTT
CASSLAHRVTDTQYF
>TRBJ2-3|.|18|TRBV7-9|TRBD1
TGTGCCAGCAGCCCACCCCGACAGGCAGGGGGTACCACAGATACGCAGTATTTT
CASSPPRQAGGTTDTQYF